These 9 T cell receptor beta chains originate from one sample sequenced in a study of PD-1 blockade in classical Hodgkin lymphoma. Here immunoSEQ multiplex PCR was the method, and the copy in TCRdb shows in-frame clones only, minus some. Of 65,000 to 95,000 clones listed, roughly 89% were seen once; the top ten hold approximately 22%. With no exception, relapse followed autologous stem cell transplantation in all patients, and brentuximab vedotin exposure varied. The specimen was peripheral blood mononuclear cells (PBMCs), collected at baseline. The source is a human donor with classical Hodgkin lymphoma.

The gene calls are TRBV27 and TRBJ2-6; D uncertain. Trimming stripped 5 bases from V and 0 bases from J, with 5 bases between. This CDR3 has 14 residues. Germline values: CDR1 MNHEY, CDR2 SMNVEV (reference sequence). The CDR3 here is CASSPDSGANVLTF. The CDR3 nucleotides read TGTGCCAGCAGTCCAGACTCTGGGGCCAACGTCCTGACTTTC.

The V call is TRBV30, the J call TRBJ2-7; a weak D match, TRBD1 (5 bases). The V and J ends lost 2 bases and 5 bases respectively, with 10 bases between them. Germline lookup yields CDR1 GTSNPN and CDR2 SVGIG (reference sequence). The CDR3 has 12 residues. In DNA form, the CDR3 reads TGTGCCTGGAGTCTTTTGACAGACGAGCAGTACTTC. This translates into CAWSLLTDEQYF. Combining the CDR3 with reference TRBV30 and TRBJ2-7 gives the whole variable domain SQTIHQWPATLVQPVGSPLSLECTVEGTSNPNLYWYRQAAGRGLQLLFYSVGIGQISSEVPQNLSASRPQDRQFILSSKKLLLSDSGFYLCAWSLLTDEQYFGPGTRLTVT.

CDR3 protein: CASRLSGTGDEQYF. CDR3 nucleotide sequence: TGTGCCAGCAGGCTCTCCGGGACAGGGGACGAGCAGTACTTC. This sequence joins TRBV28 and TRBJ2-7; TRBD1 matches 10 bases. V trimming: 6 bases; J trimming: 5 bases; junction bases outside the gene matches: 7. The CDR3 covers 14 residues. Germline-derived CDR1 and CDR2 are MDHEN and SYDVKM.

The chain recombines TRBV5-1 with TRBJ2-5; D perhaps matches TRBD2 (6 bases). CDR1 and CDR2 from the germline V gene are SGHRS and YFSETQ. The V end lost 6 bases, the J end lost 2 bases, and 14 bases lay between the germline ends. CDR3 length equals 14 residues. This CDR3 reads CASTLLAGQETQYF. The CDR3 DNA is TGCGCCAGCACCCTACTGGCGGGACAAGAGACCCAGTACTTC. Based on the CDR3 plus reference TRBV5-1 and TRBJ2-5, the full variable domain is KAGVTQTPRYLIKTRGQQVTLSCSPISGHRSVSWYQQTPGQGLQFLFEYFSETQRNKGNFPGRFSGRQFSNSRSEMNVSTLELGDSALYLCASTLLAGQETQYFGPGTRLLVL.

V is TRBV5-8 and J is TRBJ1-1; 8 nucleotides match TRBD1. V dropped 4 bases and J dropped 8; count of bases not matched to a gene: 10. The CDR3 is 14 amino acids. The germline CDR1 and CDR2 sequences are SGHTS and YDEGEE. The DNA for the CDR3 is TGTGCCAGCAGCAGGTACCGGGACAGGCAAGAAGCTTTCTTT. Protein: CASSRYRDRQEAFF. Supplemented by reference TRBV5-8 and TRBJ1-1, the full variable domain reads EAGVTQSPTHLIKTRGQQATLRCSPISGHTSVYWYQQALGLGLQFLLWYDEGEERNRGNFPPRFSGRQFPNYSSELNVNALELEDSALYLCASSRYRDRQEAFFGQGTRLTVV.

This clone was observed a few times. The chain uses TRBV4-3 and TRBJ2-7; 8 bases map to TRBD1. Looked up from germline, CDR1 is LGHNA and CDR2 is YSLEER. CDR3 size: 16 residues. Unmatched junction bases numbered 7, after V lost 0 bases and J lost 3 bases. As DNA, the CDR3 is TGCGCCAGCAGCCAAGATACCCTCGGACAGGGCTACGAGCAGTACTTC. Amino acids: CASSQDTLGQGYEQYF.

The chain joins TRBV6-6 to TRBJ1-1; no reliable D call. From germline, CDR1 is MNHNY and CDR2 SVGAGI (reference sequence). The CDR3 is 15 amino acids. The V end was cut by 0 bases, the J end by 3 bases, with 11 bases between. The CDR3 spells CASSYSSEQYTEAFF. CDR3 in DNA: TGTGCCAGCAGTTACTCGAGTGAACAATACACTGAAGCTTTCTTT.

This clone was recorded only once. V gene TRBV6-5 combines with J gene TRBJ1-1; D possibly corresponds to TRBD1 (5 bases). The germline V gene encodes CDR1 MNHEY and CDR2 SVGAGI. V shed 7 bases and J shed 0 bases, with 9 bases lying between them. The CDR3 consists of 13 residues. The CDR3 DNA sequence: TGTGCCAGCATTGGGGGGGTGAACACTGAAGCTTTCTTT. Residues: CASIGGVNTEAFF.

The V call is TRBV5-4, the J call TRBJ1-2; 8 bases fit TRBD1. V dropped 4 bases and J dropped 5; count of bases not matched to a gene: 7. The CDR3 consists of 14 residues. Germline CDR1 and CDR2: SGHNT and YYREEE (reference sequence). The CDR3, as DNA: TGTGCCAGCAGCCCGGACAGGGAGCGTTATGGCTACACCTTC. This codes for CASSPDRERYGYTF.